This T cell receptor (beta chain) was captured by sequencing in a study of T cells in Graves' hyperthyroidism and ophthalmopathy. The CDR3 consists of 16 residues. V lost 6 bases and J lost 0; bases outside the gene matches: 8. TCR beta CDR3 regions were amplified from RNA. Using the HTBI primer set, a first-round RT-PCR was run on the TCR CDR3. TCRdb processed the multiplex PCR reads anew with MiXCR; each CDR3 protein has one entry. The repertoire includes about 260,000 distinct CDR3 sequences, around 15% of them detected once, and 28% sits in the top ten. This chain joins TRBV12-3 or TRBV12-4 and TRBJ2-1; the match to TRBD2 covers 7 bases. Sequenced sample: blood. The TCR comes from a woman in her late teens or twenties with Graves' ophthalmopathy. CDR3 residues: CASSGAGGSSYNEQFF. CDR3 bases: TGTGCCAGCAGCGGCGCGGGCGGGAGCTCCTACAATGAGCAGTTCTTC.